This TCR beta chain came from a study of cytomegalovirus exposure and HLA in healthy donors. Study findings and constraints: Cytomegalovirus association was listed for 150 or so TCR beta chains. A later analysis revealed that TCR association rates differed between HLA loci, peaking at DRB1 and bottoming out at HLA-C. Most of the TCR beta V segments (in an earlier analysis) were productive either about 87% or about 30% of the time.

Comments on this clone: What it recognizes is unknown.

The CDR3 length is 14 residues. The V gene's germline CDR1 is MDHEN and CDR2 SYDVKM. After removal of 3 bases from V and 2 bases from J, the junction contained 1 base not matched to a gene. It was with 60 Vbeta and 13 Jbeta primers that the PCR ran. Method: immunoSEQ multiplex PCR; TCRdb's copy keeps in-frame clones and lacks some. The table gives fewer than 85,000 clones; the top ten clones make up less than 5.5% of it. What was sequenced was PBMCs. The chain employs TRBV28 and TRBJ1-2; 9 nucleotides agree with TRBD1. The clonotype comes from a woman aged 40 to 50 in good health and CMV-seropositive. The CDR3: CASSFGQGNYGYTF. CDR3 in DNA: TGTGCCAGCAGTTTTGGACAGGGGAACTATGGCTACACCTTC.